This is a list of T cell receptor beta chains from one sample in a study of OX40 agonist ivuxolimab in advanced cancers. Assay used: immunoSEQ multiplex PCR; TCRdb lists only in-frame clones, some missing. The profile covers roughly 100,000 clones, with around 85% appearing a single time and around 5.5% taken by the ten largest. This material consisted of CD4+ or CD8+ T cells sorted from blood, taken in a trial of the OX40 agonist ivuxolimab. The receptors here all came from an adult with an advanced solid tumor such as melanoma, head and neck, liver or kidney cancer. The CDR3 runs from the conserved cysteine through the conserved F or W. D genes are given only for firm matches. For some rows the clone size is stated as once, few or many, or as a class when expanded; others skip it.

CDR3aa: CASSLLMTGPYEQYF
CDR3nt: TGTGCCAGCAGCCTACTGATGACAGGGCCCTACGAGCAGTACTTC
j_gene: TRBJ2-7
d_gene: TRBD1
v_gene: TRBV7-2
abundance: -

CDR3aa: CASRLTGITAYEQYF
CDR3nt: TGTGCCAGCAGATTAACAGGGATAACGGCCTACGAGCAGTACTTC
j_gene: TRBJ2-7
d_gene: -
v_gene: TRBV27
abundance: -

CDR3aa: CASNVKGGTEAFF
CDR3nt: TGTGCCAGCAACGTTAAGGGGGGAACTGAAGCTTTCTTT
j_gene: TRBJ1-1
d_gene: -
v_gene: TRBV7-3
abundance: once

CDR3aa: CASSLRRGHNQPQHF
CDR3nt: TGTGCCAGCAGTTTGCGAAGGGGACACAATCAGCCCCAGCATTTT
j_gene: TRBJ1-5
d_gene: -
v_gene: TRBV27
abundance: -

CDR3aa: CASRRQGAREETQYF
CDR3nt: TGCGCCAGCCGGAGACAGGGGGCCAGAGAAGAGACCCAGTACTTC
j_gene: TRBJ2-5
d_gene: TRBD1
v_gene: TRBV5-1
abundance: -

CDR3aa: CASIGWGVNYNEQFF
CDR3nt: TGTGCCAGTATTGGGTGGGGAGTGAATTACAATGAGCAGTTCTTC
j_gene: TRBJ2-1
d_gene: -
v_gene: TRBV19
abundance: once

CDR3aa: CASSQKIQLGQAYEQYF
CDR3nt: TGCGCCAGCAGCCAAAAAATCCAACTTGGTCAGGCCTACGAGCAGTACTTC
j_gene: TRBJ2-7
d_gene: -
v_gene: TRBV4-3
abundance: -

CDR3aa: CASSESSYEQYF
CDR3nt: TGTGCCAGCAGTGAATCGAGTTACGAGCAGTACTTC
j_gene: TRBJ2-7
d_gene: -
v_gene: TRBV2
abundance: -

CDR3aa: CASSGGQPDYEQYF
CDR3nt: TGTGCCAGCAGTGGAGGACAGCCCGACTACGAGCAGTACTTC
j_gene: TRBJ2-7
d_gene: -
v_gene: TRBV25-1
abundance: -

CDR3aa: CASSYSLRPNTEAFF
CDR3nt: TGTGCCAGCAGTTACTCGCTGAGACCGAACACTGAAGCTTTCTTT
j_gene: TRBJ1-1
d_gene: -
v_gene: TRBV6-6
abundance: -

CDR3aa: CASSLPGSAYEQYF
CDR3nt: TGTGCCAGCAGCCTGCCAGGGAGTGCCTACGAGCAGTACTTC
j_gene: TRBJ2-7
d_gene: -
v_gene: TRBV5-4
abundance: -

CDR3aa: CASSLRAARGRVDYTF
CDR3nt: TGTGCCAGCAGCTTAAGGGCCGCCAGGGGGCGCGTGGACTACACCTTC
j_gene: TRBJ1-2
d_gene: TRBD1
v_gene: TRBV7-2
abundance: many

CDR3aa: CASSPGGRLGDGYTF
CDR3nt: TGTGCCAGCTCACCAGGGGGGCGGCTCGGTGATGGCTACACCTTC
j_gene: TRBJ1-2
d_gene: -
v_gene: TRBV18
abundance: -

CDR3aa: CATKAYRGYGYTF
CDR3nt: TGTGCCACCAAGGCCTACAGGGGCTATGGCTACACCTTC
j_gene: TRBJ1-2
d_gene: TRBD1
v_gene: TRBV15
abundance: -

CDR3aa: CASSLYTTGGGNTIYF
CDR3nt: TGTGCCAGCAGCTTGTACACCACCGGAGGTGGAAACACCATATATTTT
j_gene: TRBJ1-3
d_gene: -
v_gene: TRBV5-6
abundance: -

CDR3aa: CASSPGQAIRRNTIYF
CDR3nt: TGTGCCAGCTCACCGGGACAGGCGATCCGGCGAAACACCATATATTTT
j_gene: TRBJ1-3
d_gene: TRBD1
v_gene: TRBV18
abundance: once

CDR3aa: CASSPDRAAGELFF
CDR3nt: TGTGCCAGCAGCCCGGACAGGGCTGCCGGGGAGCTGTTTTTT
j_gene: TRBJ2-2
d_gene: TRBD1
v_gene: TRBV9
abundance: -

CDR3aa: CASSDRKLQGVSTDTQYF
CDR3nt: TGTGCCAGCAGCGATCGGAAACTACAGGGGGTTAGCACAGATACGCAGTATTTT
j_gene: TRBJ2-3
d_gene: TRBD1
v_gene: TRBV9
abundance: -

CDR3aa: CASSPGSNEWAFF
CDR3nt: TGTGCCAGCTCACCAGGCTCAAATGAGTGGGCTTTCTTT
j_gene: TRBJ1-1
d_gene: -
v_gene: TRBV18
abundance: -

CDR3aa: CASSPFSLYGTGELFF
CDR3nt: TGTGCCAGCAGCCCCTTTTCCCTATACGGTACCGGGGAGCTGTTTTTT
j_gene: TRBJ2-2
d_gene: -
v_gene: TRBV11-1
abundance: -

CDR3aa: CASSQRREPAEAFF
CDR3nt: TGTGCCAGCAGCCAGCGGAGGGAGCCCGCTGAAGCTTTCTTT
j_gene: TRBJ1-1
d_gene: -
v_gene: TRBV4-2
abundance: -

CDR3aa: CSAQATDTQYF
CDR3nt: TGCAGTGCTCAAGCCACAGATACGCAGTATTTT
j_gene: TRBJ2-3
d_gene: -
v_gene: TRBV20-1
abundance: -

CDR3aa: CASSLSNSPLHF
CDR3nt: TGTGCCAGCAGCCTCAGTAATTCACCCCTCCACTTT
j_gene: TRBJ1-6
d_gene: -
v_gene: TRBV9
abundance: -

CDR3aa: CASSRPGQGRYEQYF
CDR3nt: TGTGCCAGCAGCCGGCCGGGACAGGGGAGGTACGAGCAGTACTTC
j_gene: TRBJ2-7
d_gene: TRBD1
v_gene: TRBV5-8
abundance: -

CDR3aa: CASGGSYGYTF
CDR3nt: TGTGCCAGCGGAGGCAGCTATGGCTACACCTTC
j_gene: TRBJ1-2
d_gene: -
v_gene: TRBV7-3
abundance: once

CDR3aa: CSVEVKAGSGQPQHF
CDR3nt: TGCAGCGTTGAAGTGAAGGCAGGGAGCGGTCAGCCCCAGCATTTT
j_gene: TRBJ1-5
d_gene: -
v_gene: TRBV29-1
abundance: once

CDR3aa: CASSLEAGLSYTF
CDR3nt: TGTGCCAGCAGCTTGGAAGCCGGTTTGAGCTACACCTTC
j_gene: TRBJ1-2
d_gene: -
v_gene: TRBV5-5
abundance: -

CDR3aa: CAWGQGSNQPQHF
CDR3nt: TGTGCCTGGGGACAAGGCAGCAATCAGCCCCAGCATTTT
j_gene: TRBJ1-5
d_gene: -
v_gene: TRBV30
abundance: -